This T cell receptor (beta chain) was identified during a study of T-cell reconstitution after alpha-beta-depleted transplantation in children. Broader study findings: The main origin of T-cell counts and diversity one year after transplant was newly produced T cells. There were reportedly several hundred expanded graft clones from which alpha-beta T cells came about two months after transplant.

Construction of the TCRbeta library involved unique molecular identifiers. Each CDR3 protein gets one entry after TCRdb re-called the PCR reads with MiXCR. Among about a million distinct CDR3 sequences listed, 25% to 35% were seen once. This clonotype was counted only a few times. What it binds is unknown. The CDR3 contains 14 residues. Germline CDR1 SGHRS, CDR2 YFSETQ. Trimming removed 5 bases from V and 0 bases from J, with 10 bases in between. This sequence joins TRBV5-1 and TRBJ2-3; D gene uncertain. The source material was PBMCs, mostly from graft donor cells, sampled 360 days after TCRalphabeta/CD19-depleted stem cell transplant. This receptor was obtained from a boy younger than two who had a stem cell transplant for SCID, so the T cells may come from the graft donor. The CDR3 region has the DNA TGCGCCAGCAGAGTGGGCACTAGCACAGATACGCAGTATTTT. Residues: CASRVGTSTDTQYF.